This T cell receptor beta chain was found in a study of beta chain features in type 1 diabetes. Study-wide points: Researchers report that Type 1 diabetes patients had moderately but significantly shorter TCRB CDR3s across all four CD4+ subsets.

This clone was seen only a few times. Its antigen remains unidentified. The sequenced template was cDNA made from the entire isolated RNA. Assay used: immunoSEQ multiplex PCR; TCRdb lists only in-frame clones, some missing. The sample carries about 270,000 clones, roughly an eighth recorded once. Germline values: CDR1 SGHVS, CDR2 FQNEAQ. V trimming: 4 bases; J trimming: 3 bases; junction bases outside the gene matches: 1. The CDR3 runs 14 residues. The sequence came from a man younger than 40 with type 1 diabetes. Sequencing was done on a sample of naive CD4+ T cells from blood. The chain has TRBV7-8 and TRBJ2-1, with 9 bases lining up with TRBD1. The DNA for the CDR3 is TGTGCCAGCAGCTGGGACAGGGACTACAATGAGCAGTTCTTC. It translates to CASSWDRDYNEQFF.